The 31 T cell receptor beta chains reported below all come from one sample, sequenced in a study of cytomegalovirus exposure and HLA in healthy donors. With 60 Vbeta and 13 Jbeta primers, the PCR was carried out. TCRdb's copy holds only in-frame clones and misses some; the assay was immunoSEQ multiplex PCR. Seen here are some 150,000 clones, 80% observed once, and the top ten hold around 9.8%. Material for sequencing was PBMCs. Receptors originate from a man younger than 35 in good health and CMV-seropositive.

This chain links TRBV28 with TRBJ1-1; 7 positions match TRBD1. Trimming cost V 5 bases and J 6 bases; bases outside gene matches: 9. This CDR3 has 14 residues. Germline V gives CDR1 MDHEN, CDR2 SYDVKM. The CDR3 DNA reads TGTGCCAGCAGTCCAGACAGGGTCCTTTCTGAAGCTTTCTTT. Translated, it gives CASSPDRVLSEAFF.

The CDR3 coding sequence is TGTGCCAGCAGCTTCCTCGCAGGGAACTACAATGAGCAGTTCTTC. This gives the protein CASSFLAGNYNEQFF. The chain employs TRBV7-2 and TRBJ2-1, with a possible D match to TRBD1 (5 bases). Germline V CDR1 and CDR2: SGHTA, FQGNSA. There are 15 residues in the CDR3. Trimming stripped 3 bases from V and 3 bases from J, with 12 bases between. The complete variable domain, with remaining parts taken from reference TRBV7-2 and TRBJ2-1, reads GAGVSQSPSNKVTEKGKDVELRCDPISGHTALYWYRQSLGQGLEFLIYFQGNSAPDKSGLPSDRFSAERTGGSVSTLTIQRTQQEDSAVYLCASSFLAGNYNEQFFGPGTRLTVL.

DNA of the CDR3: TGTGCCAGTAGTAGGGACAGGGACCTCGGTACGCAGTATTTT. It yields the protein CASSRDRDLGTQYF. The V and J genes are TRBV19 and TRBJ2-3; 9 positions agree with TRBD1. Per germline, CDR1 LNHDA and CDR2 SQIVND (reference sequence). V shed 4 bases, J shed 8 bases, and the junction held 7 bases outside the gene matches. CDR3 length equals 14 residues.

V usage is TRBV29-1 and J usage is TRBJ1-4; 8 nucleotides match TRBD1. The CDR3 has 13 residues. Trimming at V came to 7 bases and at J to 8 bases, leaving 9 bases not matched to a gene. Germline CDR1 and CDR2: SQVTM and ANQGSEA. This CDR3 is CSGGQGGREKLFF. In nucleotides, the CDR3 is TGCAGCGGAGGACAGGGCGGACGGGAAAAACTGTTTTTT.

This clone has only a few counts. This chain uses TRBV7-9 with TRBJ2-7, with D possibly matching TRBD2 (7 bases). CDR3 length: 11 amino acids. The germline V gene encodes CDR1 SEHNR and CDR2 FQNEAQ (reference sequence). Trimming left V 9 bases short and J 5 bases short, with 11 bases between. The CDR3, as DNA: TGTGCCAGTAGGGGGGGCCACGAGCAGTACTTC. Translating gives CASRGGHEQYF.

V gene TRBV30 combines with J gene TRBJ2-7; 8 bases map to TRBD2. Unmatched junction bases numbered 3, after V lost 0 bases and J lost 2 bases. CDR3 length: 14 residues. Germline V gene lookup returns CDR1 GTSNPN and CDR2 SVGIG (reference sequence). The CDR3 nucleotides read TGTGCCTGGAGTGTGGTAGCGGGGACCTACGAGCAGTACTTC. It encodes CAWSVVAGTYEQYF.

V is TRBV7-8 and J is TRBJ1-4, with a weak D call TRBD1 (5 bases). Germline V CDR1 and CDR2: SGHVS, FQNEAQ. The CDR3 is 15 amino acids. Between the trimmed V and J ends, which lost 4 bases and 3 bases, there was a span of 12 bases. CDR3 sequence reads: CASSWEGTANEKLFF. The CDR3 DNA sequence: TGTGCCAGCAGCTGGGAGGGGACGGCTAATGAAAAACTGTTTTTT.

About this clone itself: One end of the junction does not line up with germline, which may come from a read error. The chain couples TRBV5-1 to TRBJ2-4, with D hard to call. Germline V gene lookup returns CDR1 SGHRS and CDR2 YFSETQ. CDR3 size: 14 residues. CDR3 in amino acids: CASSSPDSKNIQYF. The DNA for the CDR3 is TGCGCCAGCAGCTCGCCTGACTCCAAGAACATTCAGTACTTC. Drawing the rest from reference TRBV5-1 and TRBJ2-4, the complete variable domain is KAGVTQTPRYLIKTRGQQVTLSCSPISGHRSVSWYQQTPGQGLQFLFEYFSETQRNKGNFPGRFSGRQFSNSRSEMNVSTLELGDSALYLCASSSPDSKNIQYFGAGTRLSVL.

The V call is TRBV15, the J call TRBJ2-5; 9 bases map to TRBD2. The CDR3 covers 15 residues. J was trimmed by 5 bases and V by 3 bases; bases with no gene match: 7. Germline V lookup: CDR1 LNHNV, CDR2 YYDKDF (reference sequence). In nucleotides, the CDR3 is TGTGCCACCAGCAGTCTAGCGGGGCCCGCCGAGACCCAGTACTTC. It yields the protein CATSSLAGPAETQYF.

V gene TRBV2 combines with J gene TRBJ2-2, with D maybe TRBD1 (6 bases). In germline, CDR1 is SNHLY, CDR2 FYNNEI. The CDR3 runs to 15 residues. V lost 6 bases to trimming and J lost 1 base, with 12 bases between them. The CDR3: CASRPGQMNTGELFF. The CDR3, as DNA: TGTGCCAGCAGACCGGGACAAATGAACACCGGGGAGCTGTTTTTT.

The chain joins TRBV5-1 to TRBJ1-2; D gene uncertain. V was cut by 0 bases and J by 3 bases, with 6 bases left in between. Germline CDR1 SGHRS, CDR2 YFSETQ. This CDR3 comprises 13 residues. DNA of the CDR3: TGCGCCAGCAGCTTGGAACAGCACTATGGCTACACCTTC. Translating it yields CASSLEQHYGYTF.

In this sample, this clone turned up once. The V gene is TRBV30, the J gene TRBJ1-2; D uncertain. The CDR3 sequence is 14 residues long. Germline CDR1 reads GTSNPN; CDR2 reads SVGIG (reference sequence). Trimming removed 2 bases from V and 1 base from J, with 11 bases in between. As DNA, the CDR3 is TGTGCCTGGAGTAAGCGACGGATTAACTATGGCTACACCTTC. This codes for CAWSKRRINYGYTF.

The rearrangement uses TRBV4-1 and TRBJ2-7, with a possible D match to TRBD1 (5 bases). Germline V gives CDR1 MGHRA, CDR2 YSYEKL. With 4 bases removed from V and 5 bases from J, the gap between germline ends came to 12 bases. The CDR3 covers 13 residues. CDR3 coding DNA: TGCGCCAGCAGCCCGGGCCCCAGGGACGAGCAGTACTTC. As protein: CASSPGPRDEQYF.

The rearrangement uses TRBV19 and TRBJ1-2; TRBD1 aligns across 7 bases. The CDR3 covers 15 residues. The trim removed 4 bases at V and 6 bases at J, leaving 11 bases unmatched. CDR1 LNHDA and CDR2 SQIVND come from the germline V gene (reference sequence). The CDR3: CASSTRQGSGDGYTF. Here the CDR3 DNA reads TGTGCCAGTAGTACACGACAGGGTTCGGGCGATGGCTACACCTTC.

The rearrangement links TRBV9 to TRBJ1-5; TRBD1 agrees at 7 bases. V shed 3 bases, J shed 4 bases, and the junction held 4 bases outside the gene matches. The CDR3 totals 14 residues. Germline V gene data show CDR1 as SGDLS and CDR2 as YYNGEE. CDR3 nucleotides: TGTGCCAGCAGCGGTTGGGACAGTAATCAGCCCCAGCATTTT. Translated: CASSGWDSNQPQHF. The whole variable domain, filled in from reference TRBV9 and TRBJ1-5, reads DSGVTQTPKHLITATGQRVTLRCSPRSGDLSVYWYQQSLDQGLQFLIQYYNGEERAKGNILERFSAQQFPDLHSELNLSSLELGDSALYFCASSGWDSNQPQHFGDGTRLSIL.

The chain carries TRBV4-1 and TRBJ1-5, with 9 bases fitting TRBD1. The CDR3 totals 17 residues. Germline V gene sequence: CDR1 MGHRA, CDR2 YSYEKL. The ends lost 0 bases at V and 3 bases at J; junction bases unmatched: 6. CDR3 DNA: TGCGCCAGCAGCCAAGATCAAACAGGGGGCATCAATCAGCCCCAGCATTTT. It is translated as CASSQDQTGGINQPQHF.

The chain links TRBV5-5 to TRBJ2-1, with TRBD1 as a possible D gene (6 bases). Germline CDR1 reads SGHKS; CDR2 reads YYEKEE (reference sequence). The CDR3 sequence is 15 residues long. Trimming stripped 4 bases from V and 3 bases from J, with 14 bases between. The chain's CDR3 is CASSHRSGDYNEQFF. Here the CDR3 DNA reads TGTGCCAGCAGCCACCGCTCAGGGGACTACAATGAGCAGTTCTTC.

J is TRBJ1-2 and V is TRBV15; D unresolved. The length of the CDR3 is 15 residues. V was cut by 3 bases and J by 2 bases, with 13 bases left in between. From germline, CDR1 is LNHNV and CDR2 YYDKDF (reference sequence). The CDR3 region is CATSRSEYGNYGYTF. The CDR3 DNA follows: TGTGCCACCAGCAGGTCCGAGTACGGGAACTATGGCTACACCTTC.

V gene TRBV19 combines with J gene TRBJ2-2, with 11 nucleotides matching TRBD2. CDR1 is LNHDA and CDR2 is SQIVND in the germline V gene (reference sequence). CDR3 length: 16 residues. Trimming at V came to 3 bases and at J to 2 bases, leaving 2 bases not matched to a gene. The CDR3 loop is CASSMGLAANTGELFF. DNA of the CDR3: TGTGCCAGTAGTATGGGACTAGCGGCAAACACCGGGGAGCTGTTTTTT. The complete variable domain, with remaining parts taken from reference TRBV19 and TRBJ2-2, reads DGGITQSPKYLFRKEGQNVTLSCEQNLNHDAMYWYRQDPGQGLRLIYYSQIVNDFQKGDIAEGYSVSREKKESFPLTVTSAQKNPTAFYLCASSMGLAANTGELFFGEGSRLTVL.

The rearrangement links TRBV7-2 to TRBJ1-3, with no clear D. The CDR3 consists of 15 residues. V was shortened by 2 bases and J by 2 bases, with 10 bases between the two germline ends. CDR1 is SGHTA and CDR2 is FQGNSA in the germline V gene. The CDR3 here is CASSLLSGAGNTIYF. In DNA, the CDR3 is TGTGCCAGCAGCTTATTATCCGGGGCTGGAAACACCATATATTTT.

J is TRBJ2-3 and V is TRBV19, with TRBD1 matching 8 bases. Germline trimming cut 5 bases from V and 6 bases from J; bases unmatched to any gene: 7. This CDR3 is 14 amino acids long. From germline, CDR1 is LNHDA and CDR2 SQIVND (reference sequence). In DNA, the CDR3 is TGTGCCAGTAGTTTCCGGACAGGGTCTGATACGCAGTATTTT. It yields the protein CASSFRTGSDTQYF.

The chain uses TRBV10-3 and TRBJ1-1; tentatively, D is TRBD1 (6 bases). Germline V CDR1 and CDR2: ENHRY, SYGVKD. V shed 4 bases and J shed 4 bases, with 16 bases lying between them. The CDR3 loop spans 15 amino acids. CDR3 protein: CAISGMGAQTTEAFF. The CDR3 DNA is TGTGCCATCAGTGGGATGGGGGCACAGACCACTGAAGCTTTCTTT.

This clone was detected once. The gene calls are TRBV10-1 and TRBJ2-3; a weak D match, TRBD2 (6 bases). The V gene lost 0 bases and the J gene lost 3 bases, with 13 bases spanning the gap. In germline, CDR1 is WNHNN, CDR2 SYGVQD (reference sequence). This CDR3 spans 16 amino acids. The CDR3 bases are TGCGCCAGCAGTGAGTCGGTGGTAGGAGGGACAGATACGCAGTATTTT. It yields the protein CASSESVVGGTDTQYF.

This rearrangement joins TRBV18 to TRBJ1-1; D uncertain. The CDR3 has 16 amino acids. Germline V gives CDR1 KGHSH, CDR2 LQKENI. Trimming took off 3 bases at V and 0 bases at J, with 14 bases between the two ends. CDR3 sequence (DNA): TGTGCCAGCTCACCTCGCGCCGCTACCATGAACACTGAAGCTTTCTTT. This codes for CASSPRAATMNTEAFF.

This chain joins TRBV6-5 and TRBJ2-7; 12 bases line up with TRBD1. The trim removed 4 bases at V and 2 bases at J, leaving 6 bases unmatched. The V gene's germline CDR1 is MNHEY and CDR2 SVGAGI. This CDR3 spans 16 amino acids. CDR3 protein: CASSWGQGAYPYEQYF. CDR3 sequence (DNA): TGTGCCAGCAGTTGGGGACAGGGGGCGTACCCCTACGAGCAGTACTTC.

The chain recombines TRBV10-1 with TRBJ1-1; tentative D call: TRBD1 (5 bases). Germline CDR1 and CDR2: WNHNN and SYGVQD (reference sequence). Trimming shortened V by 0 bases and J by 12 bases, and 17 bases separated the two germline ends. This CDR3 is built from 14 residues. CDR3 amino acids: CASSESGARLMTFF. In nucleotides, the CDR3 is TGCGCCAGCAGTGAGTCTGGGGCGCGGTTGATGACTTTCTTT.

The chain joins TRBV30 to TRBJ2-3, with 8 bases that match TRBD2. The CDR3 extends over 15 amino acids. Germline CDR1 and CDR2: GTSNPN and SVGIG (reference sequence). Losses at the gene ends were 0 bases for V and 5 bases for J; bases not matched to a gene: 7. Here the CDR3 reads CAWSVGSGGVDTQYF. The CDR3, as DNA: TGTGCCTGGAGTGTGGGGAGCGGGGGAGTAGATACGCAGTATTTT.

The chain employs TRBV6-6 and TRBJ1-5; TRBD1 is a possible D gene (5 bases). This CDR3 spans 13 amino acids. V gave up 6 bases and J gave up 2 bases, with 8 bases separating them. Germline-derived CDR1 and CDR2 are MNHNY and SVGAGI (reference sequence). CDR3 sequence reads: CASRVQGNQPQHF. Written as DNA, the CDR3 is TGTGCCAGCAGGGTACAGGGCAATCAGCCCCAGCATTTT.

V and J are TRBV29-1 and TRBJ2-1, with TRBD2 matching over 9 bases. Unmatched junction bases numbered 19, after V lost 7 bases and J lost 0 bases. Germline CDR1 is SQVTM and CDR2 is ANQGSEA. The CDR3 totals 19 residues. CDR3 protein: CSGSLRRGGTSSSYNEQFF. CDR3 nucleotides: TGCAGCGGGTCACTCCGGCGGGGGGGGACCTCAAGCTCCTACAATGAGCAGTTCTTC.

DNA of the CDR3: TGTGCCAGCAGTTTTTACAGATTCCTTAACTCTGGGGCCAACGTCCTGACTTTC. It codes for CASSFYRFLNSGANVLTF. The J gene is TRBJ2-6, the V gene TRBV27; no firm D call. V was shortened by 3 bases and J by 0 bases, with 15 bases between the two germline ends. CDR1 and CDR2 from the germline V gene are MNHEY and SMNVEV (reference sequence). CDR3 size: 18 residues.

This chain connects TRBV2 to TRBJ2-7; D is possibly TRBD1 (6 bases). Trimming left V 6 bases short and J 4 bases short, with 19 bases between. The CDR3 length is 15 residues. Germline V lookup: CDR1 SNHLY, CDR2 FYNNEI. The DNA for the CDR3 is TGTGCCAGCAGGCCCCCGGACAGAATTTCTTACGAGCAGTACTTC. This encodes CASRPPDRISYEQYF. Full variable domain (remainder filled in from reference TRBV2 and TRBJ2-7): EPEVTQTPSHQVTQMGQEVILRCVPISNHLYFYWYRQILGQKVEFLVSFYNNEISEKSEIFDDQFSVERPDGSNFTLKIRSTKLEDSAMYFCASRPPDRISYEQYFGPGTRLTVT.